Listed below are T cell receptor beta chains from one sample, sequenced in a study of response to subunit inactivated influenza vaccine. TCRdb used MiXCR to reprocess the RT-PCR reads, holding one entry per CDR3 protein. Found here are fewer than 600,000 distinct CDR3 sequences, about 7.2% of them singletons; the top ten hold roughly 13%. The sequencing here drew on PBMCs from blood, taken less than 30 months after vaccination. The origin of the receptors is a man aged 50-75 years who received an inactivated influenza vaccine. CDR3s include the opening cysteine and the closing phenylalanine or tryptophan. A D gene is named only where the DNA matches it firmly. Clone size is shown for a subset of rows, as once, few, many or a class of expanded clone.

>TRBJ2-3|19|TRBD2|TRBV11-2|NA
CASSLYWTSGLEGTDTQYF
TGTGCCAGCAGCTTATATTGGACTAGCGGGCTAGAAGGCACAGATACGCAGTATTTT
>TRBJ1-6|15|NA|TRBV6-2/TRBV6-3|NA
CASKQPASYNSPLHF
TGTGCCAGCAAACAGCCAGCTAGTTATAATTCACCCCTCCACTTT
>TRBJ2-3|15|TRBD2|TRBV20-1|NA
CSASPASGESDTQYF
TGCAGTGCTAGTCCGGCTAGCGGGGAGTCAGATACGCAGTATTTT
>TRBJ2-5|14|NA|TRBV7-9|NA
CASSPRTEQETQYF
TGTGCCAGCAGCCCACGGACAGAGCAAGAGACCCAGTACTTC
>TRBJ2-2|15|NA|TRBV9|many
CASSVGVTDTGELFF
TGTGCCAGCAGCGTAGGGGTGACCGACACCGGGGAGCTGTTTTTT
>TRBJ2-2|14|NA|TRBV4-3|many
CASSQEIRTGELFF
TGCGCCAGCAGCCAAGAAATTCGCACCGGGGAGCTGTTTTTT
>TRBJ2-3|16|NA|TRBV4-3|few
CASSQDFGTPTDTQYF
TGCGCCAGCAGCCAAGATTTCGGGACTCCTACAGATACGCAGTATTTT
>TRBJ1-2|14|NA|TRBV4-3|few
CASSQDRALGGYTF
TGCGCCAGCAGCCAAGATAGGGCTCTGGGGGGCTACACCTTC
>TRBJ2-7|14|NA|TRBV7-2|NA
CASSMELSSYEQYF
TGTGCCAGCAGCATGGAACTTTCCTCTTACGAGCAGTACTTC
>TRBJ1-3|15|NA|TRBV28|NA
CASNPDRGLGNTIYF
TGTGCCAGCAACCCTGACAGAGGCTTAGGAAACACCATATATTTT
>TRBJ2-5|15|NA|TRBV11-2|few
CASSLGGLRQETQYF
TGTGCCAGCAGCTTGGGGGGGCTGAGGCAAGAGACCCAGTACTTC
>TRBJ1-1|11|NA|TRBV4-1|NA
CASRDGTEAFF
TGCGCCAGCAGGGACGGAACTGAAGCTTTCTTT
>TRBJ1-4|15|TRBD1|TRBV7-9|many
CASSLGGGSSEKLFF
TGTGCCAGCAGCTTAGGAGGGGGCTCTAGTGAAAAACTGTTTTTT
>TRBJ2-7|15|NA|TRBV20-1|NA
CSARVQGSGTGEQYF
TGCAGTGCTAGAGTGCAGGGGTCTGGTACGGGCGAGCAGTACTTC
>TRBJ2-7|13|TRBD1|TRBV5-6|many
CASTKQGAVEQYF
TGTGCCAGTACCAAACAGGGGGCGGTCGAGCAGTACTTC
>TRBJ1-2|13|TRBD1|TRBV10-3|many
CATLPGTGYGYTF
TGTGCCACCCTTCCCGGGACAGGCTATGGCTACACCTTC
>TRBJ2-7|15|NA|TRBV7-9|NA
CASSLGGGPFYEQYF
TGTGCCAGCAGCTTAGGAGGAGGCCCCTTTTACGAGCAGTACTTC
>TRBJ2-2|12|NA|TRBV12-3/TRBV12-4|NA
CASRFHTGELFF
TGTGCCAGCAGATTTCACACCGGGGAGCTGTTTTTT
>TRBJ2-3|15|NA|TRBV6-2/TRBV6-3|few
CASTRRAQGTDTQYF
TGTGCCAGCACCAGAAGGGCCCAGGGGACAGATACGCAGTATTTT
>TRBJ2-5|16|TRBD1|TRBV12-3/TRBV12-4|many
CASSLGTGGGLETQYF
TGTGCCAGCAGCCTGGGGACAGGGGGCGGTTTAGAGACCCAGTACTTC
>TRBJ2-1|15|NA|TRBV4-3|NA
CASSQDGYSYNEQFF
TGCGCCAGCAGCCAAGATGGGTACTCCTACAATGAGCAGTTCTTC
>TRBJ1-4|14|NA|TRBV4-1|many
CASSRQSTNEKLFF
TGCGCCAGCAGCAGACAATCAACTAATGAAAAACTGTTTTTT
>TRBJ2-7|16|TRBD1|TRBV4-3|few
CASSQDSYGTAYEQYF
TGCGCCAGCAGCCAAGATTCTTACGGGACAGCCTACGAGCAGTACTTC
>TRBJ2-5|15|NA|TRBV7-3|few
CASSLYHNRQETQYF
TGTGCCAGCAGCTTATACCATAATCGCCAAGAGACCCAGTACTTC
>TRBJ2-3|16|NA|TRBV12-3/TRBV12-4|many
CASSFRNGGSTDTQYF
TGTGCCAGCAGTTTTAGAAACGGAGGCAGCACAGATACGCAGTATTTT
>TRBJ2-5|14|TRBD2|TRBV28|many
CASRVYGRSETQYF
TGTGCCAGCAGAGTTTACGGGAGGAGTGAGACCCAGTACTTC
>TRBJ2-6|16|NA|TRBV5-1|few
CASSLEPSSGANVLTF
TGCGCCAGCAGCTTGGAACCAAGCTCTGGGGCCAACGTCCTGACTTTC
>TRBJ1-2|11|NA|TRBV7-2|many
CASSDHYGYTF
TGTGCCAGCAGTGACCACTATGGCTACACCTTC
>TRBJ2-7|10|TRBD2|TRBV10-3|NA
CAISAGLEGF
TGTGCCATCAGTGCGGGACTAGAAGGTTTC
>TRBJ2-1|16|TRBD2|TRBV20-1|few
CSARDQASGAHNEQFF
TGCAGTGCTAGAGATCAGGCCAGCGGGGCACACAATGAGCAGTTCTTC
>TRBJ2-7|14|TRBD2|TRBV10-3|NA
CAISTSGTSYEQYF
TGTGCCATCAGCACTAGCGGGACAAGTTACGAGCAGTACTTC
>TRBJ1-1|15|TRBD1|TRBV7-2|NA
CASSRGTGMNTEAFF
TGTGCCAGCAGCCGCGGGACAGGAATGAACACTGAAGCTTTCTTT
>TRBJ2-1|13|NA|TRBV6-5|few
CASSYRDYNEQFF
TGTGCCAGCAGTTACAGGGACTACAATGAGCAGTTCTTC